A single sample is the source of the 31 T cell receptor beta chains below, sequenced in a study of regulatory T cells in long-lasting Graves disease (dated by TCRdb to about 2021). What the time point label conveys for this sample: newly diagnosed GD, antithyroid drugs for less than 3 months. For both TCR sequencing and RNA sequencing, RNA was extracted from PBMCs in TRIzol. The method behind the library was multiplex PCR. For sequencing, an Illumina HiSeq 4000 was employed. To build TCR beta libraries, CDR3 regions were amplified by Arm-PCR using iRepertoire HTBI primers. TCRdb reanalyzed the raw reads on its own, using fastp at Q25 for trimming and MiXCR for clone calling, and kept in-frame beta chains. All rows with the same CDR3 protein become a single entry with the most common DNA and genes. The sample table contains 350,000 to 400,000 distinct CDR3 sequences; only one count was recorded for around 15% of them. The ten largest clones capture 22% of the sample.

Specimen: peripheral blood mononuclear cells (PBMCs), collected at new diagnosis, from a patient treated with antithyroid drugs. The source of these receptors is a female donor with Graves disease.

This clonotype has more than one count but fewer than ten. J is TRBJ2-7 and V is TRBV4-3; D is perhaps TRBD2 (5 bases). V shed 4 bases and J shed 6 bases, with 13 bases lying between them. The CDR3 consists of 13 residues. CDR1 is LGHNA, CDR2 YSLEER, per germline. The chain's CDR3 is CASSPYGGSEQYF. The CDR3, as DNA: TGCGCCAGCAGCCCTTATGGTGGGAGCGAGCAGTACTTC.

Comments on this clonotype: The junction departs from germline at one end; a sequencing error may be responsible. This chain connects TRBV7-2 to TRBJ2-2, with a possible D match to TRBD2 (6 bases). Germline CDR1 and CDR2: SGHTA and FQGNSA. The CDR3 spans 15 residues. Here the CDR3 reads CACSRRAAGAGELFF. As DNA, the CDR3 is TGTGCCTGCAGCAGGAGGGCAGCGGGCGCCGGGGAGCTGTTTTTT.

This clonotype appeared many times. J is TRBJ1-2 and V is TRBV4-1; 8 nucleotides agree with TRBD1. The CDR3 runs 16 residues. Trimming cost V 4 bases and J 2 bases; bases outside gene matches: 9. The germline V gene has CDR1 MGHRA and CDR2 YSYEKL. CDR3 in DNA: TGCGCCAGCAGCCGAACCCCGGGACAGGACAACTATGGCTACACCTTC. Translated: CASSRTPGQDNYGYTF.

Comment on this clonotype: A much larger clone differs by one base, so this may be a read error. This is likely a read error, given that the CDR3 carries no conserved phenylalanine or tryptophan at its end. The chain combines TRBV7-9 with TRBJ1-2, with 9 bases identical to TRBD1. This CDR3 is built from 16 residues. Germline-derived CDR1 and CDR2 are SEHNR and FQNEAQ (reference sequence). V shed 7 bases, J shed 1 base, and the junction held 10 bases outside the gene matches. For the CDR3, the DNA is TGTGCCAGCAAGGTGGACAGGGGTCCCCGTAACTATGGCTACACCCTC. Its translation: CASKVDRGPRNYGYTL.

This clonotype was found many times. The V call is TRBV11-1, the J call TRBJ2-5; 7 nucleotides agree with TRBD1. CDR3 length: 14 amino acids. Germline values: CDR1 SGHAT, CDR2 FQDESV (reference sequence). After removal of 5 bases from V and 4 bases from J, the junction contained 7 bases not matched to a gene. CDR3 sequence reads: CASSLRQGIETQYF. The CDR3 DNA reads as TGTGCCAGCAGCCTCAGACAGGGTATAGAGACCCAGTACTTC.

This clonotype has a handful of counts. In DNA, the CDR3 is TGTGCCAGCAGCCCGGACAGGGTTAGTTGGGAAGCTTTCTTT. Encoded protein: CASSPDRVSWEAFF. The chain joins TRBV6-1 to TRBJ1-1, with TRBD1 matching 8 bases. Germline values: CDR1 MNHNS, CDR2 SASEGT. V shed 6 bases and J 8 bases; nucleotides not matched to a gene: 11. The CDR3 length is 14 residues.

The V call is TRBV7-2, the J call TRBJ2-5; TRBD2 agrees at 15 bases. The CDR3 sequence is 17 residues long. The ends lost 1 base at V and 2 bases at J; junction bases unmatched: 2. CDR1 is SGHTA, CDR2 FQGNSA, per germline. CDR3 DNA sequence: TGTGCCAGCAGCTTAGGGACTAGCGGGAGGGGGCAAGAGACCCAGTACTTC. The encoded protein is CASSLGTSGRGQETQYF.

This chain joins TRBV9 and TRBJ1-2; D gene ambiguous. CDR3 size: 13 residues. The germline gives CDR1 SGDLS, CDR2 YYNGEE. V lost 0 bases to trimming and J lost 4 bases, with 7 bases between them. In DNA, the CDR3 is TGTGCCAGCAGCGTAGTCAGTGGCTATGGCTACACCTTC. Translated: CASSVVSGYGYTF.

The chain employs TRBV12-3 or TRBV12-4 and TRBJ2-3; D might be TRBD1 (6 bases). The CDR3 runs 15 residues. Trimming cost V 6 bases and J 3 bases, with 16 bases left between them. The CDR3 region has the DNA TGTGCCAGCAGCCCTCAGGGGATTAGTACAGATACGCAGTATTTT. The encoded protein is CASSPQGISTDTQYF.

The chain links TRBV9 to TRBJ2-7; TRBD1 matches at 10 bases. The V and J ends lost 0 bases and 6 bases, in that order; junction bases with no gene match: 6. CDR1 and CDR2 from the germline V gene are SGDLS and YYNGEE. The CDR3 runs to 15 residues. DNA of the CDR3: TGTGCCAGCAGCGTAGCGGACAGGGGGTTAAGCGAGCAGTACTTC. Its translation: CASSVADRGLSEQYF. The entire variable domain, with the rest obtained from reference TRBV9 and TRBJ2-7, is as follows: DSGVTQTPKHLITATGQRVTLRCSPRSGDLSVYWYQQSLDQGLQFLIQYYNGEERAKGNILERFSAQQFPDLHSELNLSSLELGDSALYFCASSVADRGLSEQYFGPGTRLTVT.

This clonotype came up a few times. One end of the junction fails to match germline, which may point to a read error. This chain links TRBV19 with TRBJ1-5; 8 positions match TRBD1. The CDR3 has 15 amino acids. Germline-derived CDR1 and CDR2 are LNHDA and SQIVND (reference sequence). This chain's CDR3 is CASNIGQGGNQPQHF. The CDR3 DNA sequence: TGTGCCAGTAATATAGGACAGGGCGGCAATCAGCCCCAGCATTTT.

This clonotype occurred many times. The rearrangement uses TRBV27 and TRBJ2-7, with TRBD1 matching over 7 bases. Germline V gene lookup returns CDR1 MNHEY and CDR2 SMNVEV (reference sequence). Trimming took 5 bases from V and 3 from J; bases not matched to a gene: 7. The CDR3 has 14 amino acids. This CDR3 reads CASSGGQEVYEQYF. In nucleotides, the CDR3 is TGTGCCAGCAGTGGCGGACAGGAGGTCTACGAGCAGTACTTC.

There are many counts of this clonotype. The chain couples TRBV6-1 to TRBJ2-2, with 12 bases aligning to TRBD2. Unmatched junction bases numbered 7, after V lost 5 bases and J lost 6 bases. There are 16 residues in the CDR3. Per the germline V gene, CDR1 is MNHNS and CDR2 is SASEGT. DNA of the CDR3: TGTGCCAGCAGTACAACTAGCGGGAGGAGCTCCGGGGAGCTGTTTTTT. Translated, it gives CASSTTSGRSSGELFF.

The CDR3 DNA follows: TGTGCCATCAGTGAGGACAGGGCCCATTCACCCCTCCACTTT. The encoded protein is CAISEDRAHSPLHF. This rearrangement joins TRBV10-3 to TRBJ1-6; 7 nucleotides agree with TRBD1. The V gene end was trimmed by 2 bases and the J gene end by 8 bases; junction bases not matched to a gene: 3. Germline CDR1 and CDR2: ENHRY and SYGVKD. This CDR3 is 14 amino acids long.

This clonotype was counted many times. The chain has TRBV24-1 and TRBJ1-5; no firm D call. Trimming pared 4 bases from V and 0 bases from J, leaving 6 bases between. Germline lookup yields CDR1 KGHDR and CDR2 SFDVKD. This CDR3 is built from 14 residues. CDR3 nucleotides: TGTGCCACCAGTGAAAAGGGTAGCAATCAGCCCCAGCATTTT. This encodes CATSEKGSNQPQHF.

The V call is TRBV13, the J call TRBJ2-5; D is unclear. The CDR3 is 13 residues long. Trimming removed 2 bases from V and 5 bases from J, with 9 bases in between. Germline values: CDR1 PRHDT, CDR2 FYEKMQ (reference sequence). The CDR3 DNA is TGTGCCAGCAGCTTATTCCCGACGGAGACCCAGTACTTC. Translating gives CASSLFPTETQYF. Together with reference TRBV13 and TRBJ2-5, the CDR3 gives the full variable domain: AAGVIQSPRHLIKEKRETATLKCYPIPRHDTVYWYQQGPGQDPQFLISFYEKMQSDKGSIPDRFSAQQFSDYHSELNMSSLELGDSALYFCASSLFPTETQYFGPGTRLLVL.

The V and J genes are TRBV4-1 and TRBJ2-1; 9 bases line up with TRBD2. This CDR3 is 15 amino acids long. Unmatched junction bases numbered 9, after V lost 1 base and J lost 11 bases. Germline values: CDR1 MGHRA, CDR2 YSYEKL. This chain's CDR3 is CASSQAGGRVGKQFF. The CDR3 DNA sequence: TGCGCCAGCAGCCAAGCCGGCGGGAGGGTGGGTAAGCAGTTCTTC.

This clonotype has a handful of counts. The chain is built from TRBV7-2 and TRBJ1-2, with D hard to call. CDR3 length: 14 residues. The V gene's germline CDR1 is SGHTA and CDR2 FQGNSA. V lost 11 bases to trimming and J lost 0 bases, with 16 bases between them. CDR3 bases: TGTGCCCATCACCGGCAGGTTGCTAACTATGGCTACACCTTC. Encoded protein: CAHHRQVANYGYTF.

This clonotype has a count of ten or more. CDR3 nucleotide sequence: TGTGCCACCAGCCTGCCCGGGGGCCGTGGTGGCTACACCTTC. It specifies CATSLPGGRGGYTF. The chain carries TRBV24-1 and TRBJ1-2; possibly TRBD1 for D (6 bases). CDR1 and CDR2 from the germline V gene are KGHDR and SFDVKD. The CDR3 consists of 14 residues. Trimming cost V 7 bases and J 7 bases, with 18 bases left between them.

This clonotype appeared many times. V and J are TRBV7-3 and TRBJ2-5; TRBD2 agrees at 8 bases. The germline CDR1 and CDR2 sequences are SGHTA and FQGTGA. Unmatched junction bases numbered 10, after V lost 5 bases and J lost 8 bases. The length of the CDR3 is 14 residues. The CDR3 coding sequence is TGTGCCAGCAGCCCTGGGCGGGGGGAACTCACCCAGTACTTC. It is translated as CASSPGRGELTQYF.

Remarks on this clonotype: It is likely a read error: a sequence one base away is far more abundant. The chain is built from TRBV7-6 and TRBJ2-7, with a possible D match to TRBD1 (6 bases). The CDR3 extends over 15 amino acids. The V end lost 6 bases, the J end lost 4 bases, and 19 bases lay between the germline ends. Germline V CDR1 and CDR2: SGHVS, FNYEAQ. The DNA of the CDR3 is TGTGCCAGCAGGCCCTACTCGCAGGGGCAGTACGAGCAGTACTTC. Translating it yields CASRPYSQGQYEQYF.

The chain recombines TRBV11-1 with TRBJ1-6; 9 nucleotides align to TRBD1. Germline V gene sequence: CDR1 SGHAT, CDR2 FQDESV (reference sequence). There are 16 residues in the CDR3. Germline trimming cut 2 bases from V and 10 bases from J; bases unmatched to any gene: 9. The CDR3 nucleotides read TGTGCCAGCAGCTTACAAGGACAGGGGCGCGCCTCACCCCTCCACTTT. This translates into CASSLQGQGRASPLHF.

The chain combines TRBV10-2 with TRBJ2-2, with D maybe TRBD1 (6 bases). From germline, CDR1 is WSHSY and CDR2 SAAADI. The CDR3 totals 16 residues. V was cut by 7 bases and J by 5 bases, with 20 bases left in between. The CDR3: CASTGGAGQNTGELFF. Written as DNA, the CDR3 is TGCGCCAGCACTGGGGGCGCGGGTCAAAATACCGGGGAGCTGTTTTTT.

The sample holds one count of this clonotype. The chain combines TRBV6-2 or TRBV6-3 with TRBJ1-4; possible D gene TRBD1, 5 bases. Germline V gene lookup returns CDR1 MNHEY and CDR2 SVGEGT. CDR3 length: 13 amino acids. V shed 6 bases and J shed 7 bases, with 12 bases lying between them. The CDR3 sequence is CASRPTGGEKLFF. CDR3 DNA: TGTGCCAGCAGACCCACAGGAGGTGAAAAACTGTTTTTT.

This clonotype was counted many times. The chain is built from TRBV12-3 or TRBV12-4 and TRBJ1-3; D remains unclear. This CDR3 comprises 16 residues. Between the trimmed V and J ends, which lost 3 bases and 0 bases, there was a span of 12 bases. CDR3 nucleotides: TGTGCCAGCAGTTTGGACTGGAGGCTCTCTGGAAACACCATATATTTT. It encodes CASSLDWRLSGNTIYF.

In its sample, this clonotype was seen many times. The chain combines TRBV28 with TRBJ1-4; weak D call: TRBD1 (6 bases). Germline-derived CDR1 and CDR2 are MDHEN and SYDVKM. Trimming cost V 6 bases and J 0 bases, with 20 bases left between them. This CDR3 has 18 amino acids. In DNA form, the CDR3 reads TGTGCCAGCAGCCTAGTGGGGGGGGACACGACAACTAATGAAAAACTGTTTTTT. Its protein is CASSLVGGDTTTNEKLFF.

This clonotype was seen at least ten times. This chain links TRBV20-1 with TRBJ2-7, with TRBD2 matching 11 bases. V gave up 3 bases and J gave up 2 bases; unmatched junction bases: 6. CDR3 size: 15 residues. Germline V gene sequence: CDR1 DFQATT, CDR2 SNEGSKA (reference sequence). The CDR3 DNA reads TGCAGTGCTAGCCCAGTACTAGCGGGGGCCTACGAGCAGTACTTC. Amino acids: CSASPVLAGAYEQYF.

At least ten counts were recorded for this clonotype. This chain links TRBV5-4 with TRBJ1-1; no definite D call. Trimming shortened V by 3 bases and J by 3 bases, and 9 bases separated the two germline ends. The CDR3 length is 13 residues. In germline, CDR1 is SGHNT, CDR2 YYREEE (reference sequence). For the CDR3, the DNA is TGTGCCAGCAGCTACGACGGGCACACTGAAGCTTTCTTT. Protein sequence: CASSYDGHTEAFF. Full variable domain (rest looked up from reference TRBV5-4 and TRBJ1-1): ETGVTQSPTHLIKTRGQQVTLRCSSQSGHNTVSWYQQALGQGPQFIFQYYREEENGRGNFPPRFSGLQFPNYSSELNVNALELDDSALYLCASSYDGHTEAFFGQGTRLTVV.

The chain couples TRBV5-6 to TRBJ1-5, with TRBD1 as a possible D gene (6 bases). The length of the CDR3 is 16 residues. CDR1 SGHDT and CDR2 YYEEEE come from the germline V gene. Trimming cost V 3 bases and J 3 bases, with 16 bases left between them. The DNA of the CDR3 is TGTGCCAGCAGCTCGGGAGGAGGGACACCCAATCAGCCCCAGCATTTT. It is translated as CASSSGGGTPNQPQHF.

This clonotype has ten or more counts. V gene TRBV7-3 combines with J gene TRBJ2-2; no clear D. V was clipped by 3 bases and J by 4 bases, with 9 bases between them. Germline V gene data show CDR1 as SGHTA and CDR2 as FQGTGA. This CDR3 has 14 amino acids. The chain's CDR3 is CASSFSGTTGELFF. The CDR3 coding sequence is TGTGCCAGCAGCTTTTCAGGCACCACCGGGGAGCTGTTTTTT.

CDR3 sequence (DNA): TGCAGTGCCGCCCCCGGGACAGGCGATGAAAAACTGTTTTTT. Protein: CSAAPGTGDEKLFF. The chain links TRBV20-1 to TRBJ1-4, with 8 bases matching TRBD1. Trimming took 6 bases from V and 6 from J; bases not matched to a gene: 9. The CDR3 spans 14 residues. CDR1 is DFQATT, CDR2 SNEGSKA, per germline (reference sequence).